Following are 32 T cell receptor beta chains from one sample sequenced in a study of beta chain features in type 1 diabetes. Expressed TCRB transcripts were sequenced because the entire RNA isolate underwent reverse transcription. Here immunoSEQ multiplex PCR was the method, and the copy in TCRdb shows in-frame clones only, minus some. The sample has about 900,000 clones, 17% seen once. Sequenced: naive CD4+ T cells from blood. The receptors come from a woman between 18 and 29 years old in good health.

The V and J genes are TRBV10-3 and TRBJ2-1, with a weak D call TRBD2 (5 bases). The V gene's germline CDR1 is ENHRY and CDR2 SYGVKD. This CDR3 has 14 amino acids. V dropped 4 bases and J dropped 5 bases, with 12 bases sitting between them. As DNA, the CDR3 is TGTGCCATCAGTGTTTCCGGAGGTGACAATGAGCAGTTCTTC. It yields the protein CAISVSGGDNEQFF.

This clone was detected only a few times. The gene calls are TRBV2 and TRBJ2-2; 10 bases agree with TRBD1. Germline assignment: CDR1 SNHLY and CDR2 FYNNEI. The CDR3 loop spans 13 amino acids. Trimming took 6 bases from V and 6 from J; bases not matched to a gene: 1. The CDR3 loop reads CASRGQGAGELFF. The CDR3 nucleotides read TGTGCCAGCAGAGGACAGGGGGCCGGGGAGCTGTTTTTT.

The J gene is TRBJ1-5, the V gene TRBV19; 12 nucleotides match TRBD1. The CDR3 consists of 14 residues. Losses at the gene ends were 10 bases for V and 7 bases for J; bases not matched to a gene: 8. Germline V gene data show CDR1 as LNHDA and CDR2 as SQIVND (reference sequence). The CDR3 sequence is CATTGTGGRQPQHF. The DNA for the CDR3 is TGTGCCACCACCGGGACAGGGGGCCGACAGCCCCAGCATTTT.

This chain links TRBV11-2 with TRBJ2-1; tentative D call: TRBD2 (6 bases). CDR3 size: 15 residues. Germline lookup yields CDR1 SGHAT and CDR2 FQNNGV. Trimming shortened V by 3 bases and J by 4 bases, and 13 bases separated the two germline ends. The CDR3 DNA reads TGTGCCAGCAGCTTTACGGGAGTAAAGTACAATGAGCAGTTCTTC. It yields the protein CASSFTGVKYNEQFF. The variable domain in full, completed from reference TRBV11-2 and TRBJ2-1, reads EAGVAQSPRYKIIEKRQSVAFWCNPISGHATLYWYQQILGQGPKLLIQFQNNGVVDDSQLPKDRFSAERLKGVDSTLKIQPAKLEDSAVYLCASSFTGVKYNEQFFGPGTRLTVL.

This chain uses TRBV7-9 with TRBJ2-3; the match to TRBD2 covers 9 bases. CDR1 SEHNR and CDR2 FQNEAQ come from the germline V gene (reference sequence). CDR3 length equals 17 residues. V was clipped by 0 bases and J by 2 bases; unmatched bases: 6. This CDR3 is CASSLARLAESTDTQYF. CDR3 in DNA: TGTGCCAGCAGCTTAGCGCGACTAGCGGAATCCACAGATACGCAGTATTTT.

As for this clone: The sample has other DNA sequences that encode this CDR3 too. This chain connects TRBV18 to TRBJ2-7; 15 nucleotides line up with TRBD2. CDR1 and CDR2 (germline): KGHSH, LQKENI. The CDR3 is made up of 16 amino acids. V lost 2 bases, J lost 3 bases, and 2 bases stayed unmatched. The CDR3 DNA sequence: TGTGCCAGCTCACCAGGACTAGCGGGAGGGGGCTACGAGCAGTACTTC. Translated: CASSPGLAGGGYEQYF.

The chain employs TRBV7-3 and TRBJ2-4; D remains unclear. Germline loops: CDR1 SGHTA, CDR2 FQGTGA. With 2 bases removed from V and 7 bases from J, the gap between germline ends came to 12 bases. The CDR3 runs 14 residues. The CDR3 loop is CASSLGLGWNIQYF. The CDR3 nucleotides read TGTGCCAGCAGCTTAGGCCTAGGGTGGAACATTCAGTACTTC.

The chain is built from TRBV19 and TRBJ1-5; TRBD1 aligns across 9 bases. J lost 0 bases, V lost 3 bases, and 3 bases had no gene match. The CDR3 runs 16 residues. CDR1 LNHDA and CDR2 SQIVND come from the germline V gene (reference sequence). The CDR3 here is CASSMTGGYSNQPQHF. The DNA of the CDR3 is TGTGCCAGTAGTATGACAGGGGGTTATAGCAATCAGCCCCAGCATTTT.

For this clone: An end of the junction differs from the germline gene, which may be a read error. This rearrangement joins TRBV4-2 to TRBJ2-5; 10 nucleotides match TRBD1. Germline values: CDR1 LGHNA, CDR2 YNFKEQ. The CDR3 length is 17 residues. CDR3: CACSQGQGVSEWETQYF. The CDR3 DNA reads TGTGCCTGCAGCCAAGGACAGGGGGTCTCAGAGTGGGAGACCCAGTACTTC.

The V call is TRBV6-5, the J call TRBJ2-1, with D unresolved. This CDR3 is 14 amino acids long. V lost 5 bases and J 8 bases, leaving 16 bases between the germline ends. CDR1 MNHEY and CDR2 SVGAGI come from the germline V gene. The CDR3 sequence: CASSTGRLYYEQFF. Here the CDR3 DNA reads TGTGCCAGCAGTACTGGACGGCTGTACTATGAGCAGTTCTTC.

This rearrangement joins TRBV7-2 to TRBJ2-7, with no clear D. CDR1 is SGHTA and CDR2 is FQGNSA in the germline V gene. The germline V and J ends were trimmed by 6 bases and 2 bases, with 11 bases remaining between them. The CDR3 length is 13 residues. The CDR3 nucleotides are TGTGCCAGCAGAGAGGTGGGGACCTACGAGCAGTACTTC. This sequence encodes CASREVGTYEQYF. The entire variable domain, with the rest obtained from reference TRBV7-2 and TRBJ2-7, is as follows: GAGVSQSPSNKVTEKGKDVELRCDPISGHTALYWYRQSLGQGLEFLIYFQGNSAPDKSGLPSDRFSAERTGGSVSTLTIQRTQQEDSAVYLCASREVGTYEQYFGPGTRLTVT.

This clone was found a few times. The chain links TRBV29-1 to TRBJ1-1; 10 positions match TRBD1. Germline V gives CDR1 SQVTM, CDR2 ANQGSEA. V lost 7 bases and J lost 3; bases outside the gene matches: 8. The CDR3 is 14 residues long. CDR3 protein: CSASDRGGHTEAFF. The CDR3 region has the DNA TGCAGCGCATCGGACAGGGGGGGTCACACTGAAGCTTTCTTT.

The CDR3 DNA reads TGTGCCAGTAGTATTACAGTCTCCGGAAACACCATATATTTT. Translating it yields CASSITVSGNTIYF. This sequence joins TRBV19 and TRBJ1-3; the D is unclear. The V end lost 3 bases, the J end lost 4 bases, and 10 bases lay between the germline ends. This CDR3 contains 14 residues. Germline V gene lookup returns CDR1 LNHDA and CDR2 SQIVND (reference sequence).

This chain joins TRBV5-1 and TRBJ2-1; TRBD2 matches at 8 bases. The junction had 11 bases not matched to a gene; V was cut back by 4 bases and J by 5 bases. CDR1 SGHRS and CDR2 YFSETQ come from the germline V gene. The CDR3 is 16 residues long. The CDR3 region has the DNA TGCGCCAGCAGCCCGGAGATGACTAGCGTTAACAATGAGCAGTTCTTC. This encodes CASSPEMTSVNNEQFF.

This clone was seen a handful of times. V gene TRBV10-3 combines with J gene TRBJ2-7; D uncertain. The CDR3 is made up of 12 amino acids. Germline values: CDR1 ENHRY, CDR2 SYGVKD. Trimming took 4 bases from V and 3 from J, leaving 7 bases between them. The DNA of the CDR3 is TGTGCCATCAGTGTAAACGGCTACGAGCAGTACTTC. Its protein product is CAISVNGYEQYF.

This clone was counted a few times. CDR3 protein: CASSLPGFSEQFF. The CDR3 nucleotides are TGTGCCAGCAGCTTGCCCGGGTTTAGTGAGCAGTTCTTC. V gene TRBV5-4 combines with J gene TRBJ2-1, with D unresolved. The CDR3 has 13 residues. The V gene lost 1 base and the J gene lost 9 bases, with 11 bases spanning the gap. The germline gives CDR1 SGHNT, CDR2 YYREEE (reference sequence). The full variable domain, in which reference TRBV5-4 and TRBJ2-1 provide the parts outside the CDR3, is ETGVTQSPTHLIKTRGQQVTLRCSSQSGHNTVSWYQQALGQGPQFIFQYYREEENGRGNFPPRFSGLQFPNYSSELNVNALELDDSALYLCASSLPGFSEQFFGPGTRLTVL.

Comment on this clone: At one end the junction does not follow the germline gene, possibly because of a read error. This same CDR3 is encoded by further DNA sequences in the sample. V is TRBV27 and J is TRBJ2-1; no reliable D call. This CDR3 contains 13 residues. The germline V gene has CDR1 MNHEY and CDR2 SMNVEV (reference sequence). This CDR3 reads CASSLYVHNEQFF. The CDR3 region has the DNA TGTGCTAGCAGTTTATACGTCCACAATGAGCAGTTCTTC.

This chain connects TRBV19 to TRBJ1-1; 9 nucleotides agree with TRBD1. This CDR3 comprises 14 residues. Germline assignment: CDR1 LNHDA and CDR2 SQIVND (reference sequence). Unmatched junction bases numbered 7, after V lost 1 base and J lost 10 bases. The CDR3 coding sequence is TGTGCCAGTAGTATAGCCCCGGGACAGGGTACAGCTTTCTTT. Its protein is CASSIAPGQGTAFF.

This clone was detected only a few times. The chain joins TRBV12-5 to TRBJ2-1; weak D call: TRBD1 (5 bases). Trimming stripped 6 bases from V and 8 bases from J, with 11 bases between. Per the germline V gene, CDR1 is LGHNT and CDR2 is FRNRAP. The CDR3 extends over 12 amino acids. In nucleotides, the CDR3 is TGTGCTAGTGGCAGGACACGGGATGAGCAGTTCTTC. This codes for CASGRTRDEQFF.

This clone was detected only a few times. In DNA, the CDR3 is TGTGCCAGCAGCTTTAAACGGGAGGGGACTGAGCAGTTCTTC. Translation: CASSFKREGTEQFF. The chain is built from TRBV5-4 and TRBJ2-1, with TRBD2 identical over 8 bases. V was clipped by 2 bases and J by 9 bases; unmatched bases: 7. Germline values: CDR1 SGHNT, CDR2 YYREEE (reference sequence). This CDR3 comprises 14 residues.

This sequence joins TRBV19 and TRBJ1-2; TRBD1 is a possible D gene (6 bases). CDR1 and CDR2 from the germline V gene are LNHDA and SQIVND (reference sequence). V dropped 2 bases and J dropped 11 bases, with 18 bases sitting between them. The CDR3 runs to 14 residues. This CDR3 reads CASSITSRGQVYTF. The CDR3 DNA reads TGTGCCAGTAGTATAACCTCCAGGGGACAAGTATACACCTTC.

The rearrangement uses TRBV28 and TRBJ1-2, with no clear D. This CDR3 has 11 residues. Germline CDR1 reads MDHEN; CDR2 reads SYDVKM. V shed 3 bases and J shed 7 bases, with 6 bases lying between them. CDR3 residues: CASSFEFGYTF. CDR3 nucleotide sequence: TGTGCCAGCAGTTTTGAGTTTGGCTACACCTTC.

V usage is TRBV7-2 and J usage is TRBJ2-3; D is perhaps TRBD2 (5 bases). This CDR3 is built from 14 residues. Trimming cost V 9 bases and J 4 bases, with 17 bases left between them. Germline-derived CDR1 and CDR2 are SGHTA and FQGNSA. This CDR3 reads CASATGNTADTQYF. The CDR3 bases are TGTGCCAGTGCGACCGGGAACACAGCAGATACGCAGTATTTT.

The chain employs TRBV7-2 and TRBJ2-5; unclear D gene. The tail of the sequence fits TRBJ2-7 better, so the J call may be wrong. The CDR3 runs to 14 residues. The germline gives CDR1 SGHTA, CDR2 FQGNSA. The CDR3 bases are TGTGCCAGCAGCAAAGCTGTCAGGAGCTACGAGCAGTACTTC. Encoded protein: CASSKAVRSYEQYF.

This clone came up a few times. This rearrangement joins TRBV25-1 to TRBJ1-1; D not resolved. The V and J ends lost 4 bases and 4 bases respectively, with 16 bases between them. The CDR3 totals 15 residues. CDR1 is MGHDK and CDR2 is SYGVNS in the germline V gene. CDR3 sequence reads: CASSGTDYLATEAFF. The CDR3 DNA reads TGTGCCAGCAGTGGGACCGATTATTTGGCCACTGAAGCTTTCTTT.

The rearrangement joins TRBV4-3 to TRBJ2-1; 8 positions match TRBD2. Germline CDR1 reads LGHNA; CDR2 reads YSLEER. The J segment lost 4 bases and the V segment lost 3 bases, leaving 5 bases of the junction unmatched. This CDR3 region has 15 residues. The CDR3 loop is CASSQLLAVYNEQFF. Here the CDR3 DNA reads TGCGCCAGCAGCCAGCTACTAGCGGTTTACAATGAGCAGTTCTTC.

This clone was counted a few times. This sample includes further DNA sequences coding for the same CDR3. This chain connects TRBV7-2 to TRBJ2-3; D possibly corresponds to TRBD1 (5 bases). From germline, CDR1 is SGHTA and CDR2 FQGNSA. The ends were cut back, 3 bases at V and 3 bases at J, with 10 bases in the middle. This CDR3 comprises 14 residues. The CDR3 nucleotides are TGTGCCAGCAGCTTGCTCGCAGGGACAGATACGCAGTATTTT. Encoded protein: CASSLLAGTDTQYF.

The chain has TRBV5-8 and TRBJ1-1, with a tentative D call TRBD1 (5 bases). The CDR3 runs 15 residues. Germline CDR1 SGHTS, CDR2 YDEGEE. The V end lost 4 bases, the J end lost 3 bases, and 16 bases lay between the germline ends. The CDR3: CASSPYGRGDTEAFF. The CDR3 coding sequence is TGTGCCAGCAGCCCTTATGGACGGGGGGACACTGAAGCTTTCTTT.

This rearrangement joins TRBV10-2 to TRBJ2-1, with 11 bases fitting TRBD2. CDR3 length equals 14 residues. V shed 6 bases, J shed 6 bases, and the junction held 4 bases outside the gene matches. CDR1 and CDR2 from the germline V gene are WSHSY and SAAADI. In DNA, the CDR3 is TGCGCCAGCAGCGCTAGCGGGAGGATCAATGAGCAGTTCTTC. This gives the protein CASSASGRINEQFF.

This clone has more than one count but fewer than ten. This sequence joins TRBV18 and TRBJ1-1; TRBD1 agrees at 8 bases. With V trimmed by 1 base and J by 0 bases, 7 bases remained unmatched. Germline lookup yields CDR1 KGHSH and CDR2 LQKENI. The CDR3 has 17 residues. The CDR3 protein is CASSPQDRVPMNTEAFF. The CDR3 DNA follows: TGTGCCAGCTCACCACAGGACAGGGTCCCGATGAACACTGAAGCTTTCTTT.

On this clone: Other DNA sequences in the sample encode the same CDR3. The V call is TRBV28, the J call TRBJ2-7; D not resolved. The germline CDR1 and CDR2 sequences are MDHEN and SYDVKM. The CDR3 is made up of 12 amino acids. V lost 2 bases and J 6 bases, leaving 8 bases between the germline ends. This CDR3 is CASSLPGSEQYF. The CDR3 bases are TGTGCCAGCAGTTTACCCGGGTCCGAGCAGTACTTC.

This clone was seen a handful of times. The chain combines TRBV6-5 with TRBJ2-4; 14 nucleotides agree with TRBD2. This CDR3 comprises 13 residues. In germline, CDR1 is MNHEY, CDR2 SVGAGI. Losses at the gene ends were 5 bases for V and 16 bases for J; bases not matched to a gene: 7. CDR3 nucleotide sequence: TGTGCCAGCAGTCCCGGGACTAGCGGGAGTAATTACTTC. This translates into CASSPGTSGSNYF.